This T cell receptor beta chain was sequenced in a study of T cells after yellow fever vaccination. At the level of the study: SMART-Seq v4 Ultra Low Input prepared the low-cell-number fractions.

Comment on this clonotype: Antigen unknown.

They built TCR cDNA with 5'RACE template switching, a step that put in a universal primer site and UMIs. TCRdb re-called the 5' RACE reads with MiXCR, one entry per CDR3 protein. The sample records 450,000 to 600,000 distinct CDR3 sequences, roughly 13% being singletons. General study points: A weaker but faster secondary response was observed, peaking on day 5 versus 15.

The length of the CDR3 is 17 residues. From germline, CDR1 is SGHTA and CDR2 FQGTGA. V lost 1 base and J lost 5, with 18 bases in between. This sequence was found in a man aged 25 to 40 who received the YFV17D yellow fever vaccine. The gene calls are TRBV7-3 and TRBJ2-1, with no clear D. The source material was PBMCs, sampled on the day of the yellow fever booster vaccination. The CDR3 DNA follows: TGTGCCAGCAGCTTAATAGGTTCGCGCCTTATACACAATGAGCAGTTCTTC. This sequence encodes CASSLIGSRLIHNEQFF.